This T cell receptor (beta chain) stems from a study of blood T cells in healthy people across ages. Findings and caveats of the study: Since the PBMCs were unsorted, naive and antigen-experienced cells could not be conclusively compared. Roughly linearly, TCR beta diversity per million T cells fell as age increased.

Primers used in a second PCR of roughly 6 to 12 cycles were a sample-barcoded 5' primer and a J-beta primer mix. TCRdb processed the 5' RACE reads anew with MiXCR; each CDR3 protein has one entry. This table has about 1.4 million distinct CDR3 sequences, around 55% appearing once. Germline CDR1 is SEHNR and CDR2 is FQNEAQ (reference sequence). This CDR3 spans 15 amino acids. The germline V and J ends were trimmed by 8 bases and 1 base, with 14 bases remaining between them. PBMCs numbering at least 6.5 million were isolated per sample. As to this clonotype: Its antigen is not known.

The receptor was derived from a man aged 18 to 30 in good health. The sequenced material came from blood. The V call is TRBV7-9, the J call TRBJ2-2, with D possibly matching TRBD1 (6 bases). CDR3 region: CASPPGELNTGELFF. For the CDR3, the DNA is TGTGCCAGCCCGCCAGGGGAGCTGAACACCGGGGAGCTGTTTTTT.